This TCR beta chain stems from a study of T cell responses to AZD1222 COVID-19 vaccine. Germline assignment: CDR1 SEHNR and CDR2 FQNEAQ (reference sequence). V lost 3 bases and J 0 bases, leaving 11 bases between the germline ends. The CDR3 extends over 15 amino acids. Only in-frame clones appear in the TCRdb table, and some are missing; sequencing was by immunoSEQ multiplex PCR. The table records about 120,000 clones, approximately 85% of them present only once. Findings and limits, study-wide: Baseline serology detected seropositivity in only six AZD1222 recipients. There were repertoire samples only from the period after the peak T cell response. Spike was spanned by vaccine-associated CD4 TCRs, which were dominant at 160-218 and 743-854. Mostly white British, mostly female donors; authors suggested clonal diversity may be underestimated.

Remarks on this clone: Its antigen is currently unknown.

This TCR was sampled from an adult in good health. This specimen consisted of peripheral blood, obtained on day 0 of MenACWY control vaccination. The rearrangement links TRBV7-9 to TRBJ1-1; perhaps TRBD1 as D (5 bases). For the CDR3, the DNA is TGTGCCAGCAGCTTCCCCCGGGGGGTGAACACTGAAGCTTTCTTT. It yields the protein CASSFPRGVNTEAFF.